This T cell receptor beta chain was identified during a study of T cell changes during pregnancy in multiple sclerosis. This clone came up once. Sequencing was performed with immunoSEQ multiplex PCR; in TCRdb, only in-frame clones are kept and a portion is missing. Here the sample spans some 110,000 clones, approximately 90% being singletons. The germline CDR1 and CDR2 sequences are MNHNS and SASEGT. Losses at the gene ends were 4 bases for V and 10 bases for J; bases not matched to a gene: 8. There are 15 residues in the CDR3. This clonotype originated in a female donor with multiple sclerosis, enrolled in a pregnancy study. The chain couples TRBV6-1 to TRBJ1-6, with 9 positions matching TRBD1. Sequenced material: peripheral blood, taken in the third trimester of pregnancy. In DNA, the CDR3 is TGTGCCAGCAGTGTGTCCGGGACAGGGACCTCACCCCTCCACTTT. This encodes CASSVSGTGTSPLHF.